Following are 23 T cell receptor beta chains from one sample sequenced in a study of T-cell reconstitution after alpha-beta-depleted transplantation in children. Researchers prepared the TCRbeta library using unique molecular identifiers, the study reports. TCRdb passed the PCR reads through MiXCR, listing each CDR3 protein once. The sample lists 130,000 to 150,000 distinct CDR3 sequences, about 8.8% occurring once. The source was PBMCs, mostly from graft donor cells, collected 180 days after TCRalphabeta/CD19-depleted stem cell transplant. These receptors came from a female patient aged 2-15 years who had a stem cell transplant for congenital amegakaryocytic thrombocytopenia, so the T cells may come from the graft donor.

Many counts were recorded for this clonotype. The V call is TRBV5-1, the J call TRBJ2-1; possible D gene TRBD1, 5 bases. The CDR3 has 15 amino acids. Trimming cost V 4 bases and J 3 bases, with 14 bases left between them. In germline, CDR1 is SGHRS, CDR2 YFSETQ. Written as DNA, the CDR3 is TGCGCCAGCAGCCCCACGACAGAGTACTACAATGAGCAGTTCTTC. Residues: CASSPTTEYYNEQFF.

This clonotype was observed at least ten times. V usage is TRBV29-1 and J usage is TRBJ2-3; 10 bases agree with TRBD2. CDR3 length equals 14 residues. Germline CDR1 SQVTM, CDR2 ANQGSEA. After removal of 2 bases from V and 1 base from J, the junction contained 0 bases not matched to a gene. CDR3 in DNA: TGCAGCGTTGAACTAGCGGGGGGCACAGATACGCAGTATTTT. Its translation is CSVELAGGTDTQYF.

In this sample, this clonotype turned up many times. The chain employs TRBV10-3 and TRBJ1-1; D unclear. This CDR3 is built from 12 residues. Between the trimmed V and J ends, which lost 5 bases and 6 bases, there was a span of 10 bases. Germline CDR1 is ENHRY and CDR2 is SYGVKD. This CDR3 reads CAISKGTSEAFF. Here the CDR3 DNA reads TGTGCCATCAGTAAGGGAACCTCTGAAGCTTTCTTT.

In its sample, this clonotype was seen a few times. Relative to the germline gene, one junction end is altered; a read error may explain this. The chain uses TRBV30 and TRBJ2-7; D gene ambiguous. Germline CDR1 reads GTSNPN; CDR2 reads SVGIG (reference sequence). The CDR3 spans 13 residues. The CDR3 coding sequence is TGTGCCTGGAGTGTACAAGAGGCCTACGGGCAGTACTTC. It yields the protein CAWSVQEAYGQYF. Full variable domain (rest looked up from reference TRBV30 and TRBJ2-7): SQTIHQWPATLVQPVGSPLSLECTVEGTSNPNLYWYRQAAGRGLQLLFYSVGIGQISSEVPQNLSASRPQDRQFILSSKKLLLSDSGFYLCAWSVQEAYGQYFGPGTRLTVT.

This clonotype was detected a few times. J is TRBJ2-7 and V is TRBV5-1; tentative D call: TRBD1 (6 bases). Trimming cost V 4 bases and J 0 bases, with 17 bases left between them. Per the germline V gene, CDR1 is SGHRS and CDR2 is YFSETQ. The CDR3 consists of 16 residues. CDR3 nucleotides: TGCGCCAGCAGCCCGGGCCCCGGACAGAGCTCCTACGAGCAGTACTTC. Encoded protein: CASSPGPGQSSYEQYF.

This clonotype was found a few times. V usage is TRBV30 and J usage is TRBJ1-4; the match to TRBD1 covers 8 bases. This CDR3 is 14 amino acids long. Germline assignment: CDR1 GTSNPN and CDR2 SVGIG (reference sequence). The J segment lost 8 bases and the V segment lost 3 bases, leaving 8 bases of the junction unmatched. The CDR3 nucleotides are TGTGCCTGGAGACCTCAGGGGGCTACGGAAAAACTGTTTTTT. Its protein is CAWRPQGATEKLFF.

The chain carries TRBV6-2 or TRBV6-3 and TRBJ2-1; 13 bases match TRBD2. The CDR3 runs 14 residues. CDR1 is MNHEY, CDR2 SVGEGT, per germline. J gave up 7 bases and V 6 bases, and 3 bases lay outside the gene matches. The chain's CDR3 is CASSRTSGSNEQFF. The CDR3 region has the DNA TGTGCCAGCAGCCGGACTAGCGGGAGTAATGAGCAGTTCTTC.

This clonotype has a count of ten or more. V and J are TRBV28 and TRBJ2-7, with D maybe TRBD2 (6 bases). Trimming stripped 3 bases from V and 3 bases from J, with 9 bases between. CDR3 size: 13 residues. Germline lookup yields CDR1 MDHEN and CDR2 SYDVKM. In DNA form, the CDR3 reads TGTGCCAGCAGTTTGCCGGGGGTCTACGAGCAGTACTTC. This gives the protein CASSLPGVYEQYF.

This clonotype was recorded at least ten times. The chain joins TRBV5-1 to TRBJ2-3; a possible D gene is TRBD1 (6 bases). The germline CDR1 and CDR2 sequences are SGHRS and YFSETQ. Deletions cut 3 bases from V and 2 bases from J, with 13 bases between. The CDR3 runs 15 residues. The CDR3 here is CASSYSGHHTDTQYF. The CDR3 bases are TGCGCCAGCAGCTATTCGGGACACCACACAGATACGCAGTATTTT. Using reference TRBV5-1 and TRBJ2-3 for the parts outside the CDR3, the full variable domain is KAGVTQTPRYLIKTRGQQVTLSCSPISGHRSVSWYQQTPGQGLQFLFEYFSETQRNKGNFPGRFSGRQFSNSRSEMNVSTLELGDSALYLCASSYSGHHTDTQYFGPGTRLTVL.

This clonotype was picked up many times. This chain links TRBV20-1 with TRBJ2-2, with no clear D. The CDR3 sequence is 14 residues long. Trimming pared 0 bases from V and 4 bases from J, leaving 9 bases between. Germline CDR1 and CDR2: DFQATT and SNEGSKA (reference sequence). DNA of the CDR3: TGCAGTGCTAGAGAACCTTCAGGCACCGGGGAGCTGTTTTTT. It encodes CSAREPSGTGELFF.

This clonotype occurred a few times. This rearrangement joins TRBV27 to TRBJ2-3; TRBD1 might be the D (5 bases). The CDR3 runs 14 residues. Germline loops: CDR1 MNHEY, CDR2 SMNVEV (reference sequence). Trimming took off 3 bases at V and 4 bases at J, with 11 bases between the two ends. CDR3 amino acids: CASSLGPRPDTQYF. For the CDR3, the DNA is TGTGCCAGCAGTTTGGGGCCTCGCCCAGATACGCAGTATTTT.

The sample holds many counts of this clonotype. The V gene is TRBV28, the J gene TRBJ1-2, with 7 bases lining up with TRBD1. V trimming: 3 bases; J trimming: 4 bases; junction bases outside the gene matches: 14. The CDR3 has 17 amino acids. Germline V gene data show CDR1 as MDHEN and CDR2 as SYDVKM. The CDR3 is CASSFTPLGGWSYGYTF. CDR3 bases: TGTGCCAGCAGTTTTACCCCTCTAGGGGGCTGGAGCTATGGCTACACCTTC.

This clonotype was detected many times. The chain carries TRBV10-3 and TRBJ2-5; 9 bases line up with TRBD1. Germline V gene sequence: CDR1 ENHRY, CDR2 SYGVKD. V lost 6 bases and J lost 2; bases outside the gene matches: 4. The CDR3 runs 14 residues. CDR3 amino acids: CAISWDREQETQYF. The CDR3 nucleotides are TGTGCCATCAGCTGGGACAGGGAACAAGAGACCCAGTACTTC.

This clonotype was seen many times. A read error may produce the germline difference seen at one junction end. V and J are TRBV7-9 and TRBJ2-7; D is possibly TRBD1 or TRBD2 (5 bases each). Germline CDR1 SEHNR, CDR2 FQNEAQ (reference sequence). The CDR3 contains 12 residues. DNA of the CDR3: TGTGCCATCAGCTGGGACGGCTACGAGCAGTACTTC. Protein: CAISWDGYEQYF.

This clonotype was seen at least ten times. J is TRBJ2-4 and V is TRBV11-2; no clear D. This CDR3 has 18 residues. The germline V gene encodes CDR1 SGHAT and CDR2 FQNNGV. Between the trimmed V and J ends, which lost 0 bases and 2 bases, there was a span of 17 bases. As DNA, the CDR3 is TGTGCCAGCAGCTTAGATAGGTTGCTAGTTTGGTCCAAAAACATTCAGTACTTC. Amino acids: CASSLDRLLVWSKNIQYF.

The chain recombines TRBV15 with TRBJ2-5, with 9 bases identical to TRBD2. Germline V CDR1 and CDR2: LNHNV, YYDKDF (reference sequence). The ends lost 1 base at V and 2 bases at J; junction bases unmatched: 8. The CDR3 loop spans 17 amino acids. CDR3 sequence reads: CATSRGGLAGKQETQYF. The CDR3 DNA is TGTGCCACCAGCAGAGGGGGGCTAGCGGGAAAGCAAGAGACCCAGTACTTC.

In its sample, this clonotype was seen many times. The chain links TRBV28 to TRBJ2-1; possibly TRBD2 for D (5 bases). The CDR3 sequence is 15 residues long. Looked up from germline, CDR1 is MDHEN and CDR2 is SYDVKM. The CDR3 DNA is TGTGCACTCCAAAAGGTACAGCGGAGTGACAATGAGCAGTTCTTC. Residues: CALQKVQRSDNEQFF.

In its sample, this clonotype was seen many times. V is TRBV5-1 and J is TRBJ2-1; a weak D match, TRBD1 (5 bases). The CDR3 runs to 14 residues. The ends were cut back, 2 bases at V and 5 bases at J, with 11 bases in the middle. CDR1 is SGHRS, CDR2 YFSETQ, per germline. CDR3 amino acids: CASSLGAANNEQFF. CDR3 DNA: TGCGCCAGCAGCTTAGGGGCCGCCAACAATGAGCAGTTCTTC.

This clonotype was counted at least ten times. CDR3 amino acids: CSSRTASYEQYF. The CDR3 DNA follows: TGCAGTTCCAGGACAGCCTCCTACGAGCAGTACTTC. The chain couples TRBV20-1 to TRBJ2-7; the D gene is possibly TRBD1 (6 bases). The CDR3 contains 12 residues. V lost 8 bases, J lost 0 bases, and 11 bases lay in between. The germline CDR1 and CDR2 sequences are DFQATT and SNEGSKA (reference sequence).

This clonotype was observed at least ten times. This chain connects TRBV2 to TRBJ2-5; unclear D gene. The CDR3 is 12 residues long. Germline CDR1 and CDR2: SNHLY and FYNNEI. Trimming cost V 4 bases and J 1 base, with 4 bases left between them. The CDR3 region has the DNA TGTGCCAGCAGTGGGACCCAAGAGACCCAGTACTTC. Protein sequence: CASSGTQETQYF.

This clonotype was picked up many times. The chain is built from TRBV28 and TRBJ2-1; the match to TRBD2 covers 11 bases. V lost 4 bases, J lost 4 bases, and 9 bases stayed unmatched. The germline gives CDR1 MDHEN, CDR2 SYDVKM. The CDR3 has 17 residues. The CDR3: CASSYGTSGRDYNEQFF. The CDR3 nucleotides are TGTGCCAGCAGTTATGGGACTAGCGGAAGAGATTACAATGAGCAGTTCTTC.

This clonotype has a count of ten or more. This chain joins TRBV5-5 and TRBJ2-4, with D tentatively TRBD1 or TRBD2 (5 bases each). The CDR3 has 17 amino acids. Germline CDR1 SGHKS, CDR2 YYEKEE (reference sequence). V gave up 5 bases and J gave up 7 bases, with 25 bases separating them. The CDR3 here is CASSTPLIGVGGNIQYF. The CDR3 region has the DNA TGTGCCAGCAGTACACCACTCATAGGGGTTGGCGGGAACATTCAGTACTTC. Full variable domain (rest looked up from reference TRBV5-5 and TRBJ2-4): DAGVTQSPTHLIKTRGQQVTLRCSPISGHKSVSWYQQVLGQGPQFIFQYYEKEERGRGNFPDRFSARQFPNYSSELNVNALLLGDSALYLCASSTPLIGVGGNIQYFGAGTRLSVL.

The CDR3 coding sequence is TGTGCCAGCAGTTCACTAGCGAAACGTTACAATGAGCAGTTCTTC. Protein: CASSSLAKRYNEQFF. V usage is TRBV12-3 or TRBV12-4 and J usage is TRBJ2-1, with 7 bases matching TRBD2. The V and J ends lost 4 bases and 4 bases, in that order; junction bases with no gene match: 7. The CDR3 consists of 15 residues.